This record concerns one T cell receptor (beta chain) sequence. Its antigen is unidentified. The data originate from a study of cytomegalovirus exposure and HLA in healthy donors. On the study more broadly: Early released data comprised around 85 million unique TCRs from HLA-typed donors.

Every donor was a healthy person donating bone marrow. The study ran its PCR with 60 Vbeta and 13 Jbeta primers. Assay used: immunoSEQ multiplex PCR; TCRdb lists only in-frame clones, some missing. Of about 44,000 clones listed, 75% to 90% are singletons. Study-level points and caveats: Within the data, a cluster of highly shared sequence variants was likely a sequencing artifact.

This receptor was taken from a woman aged 40-49 years in good health and CMV-seropositive. The sample consisted of PBMCs.

The CDR3 loop is CAWRVSAGELFF. CDR3 nucleotide sequence: TGTGCCTGGAGAGTCTCGGCCGGGGAGCTGTTTTTT. This chain connects TRBV30 to TRBJ2-2; D gene ambiguous. This CDR3 has 12 amino acids. Germline loops: CDR1 GTSNPN, CDR2 SVGIG (reference sequence). With 3 bases removed from V and 6 bases from J, the gap between germline ends came to 8 bases.